This T cell receptor beta chain is drawn from a study of cytomegalovirus exposure and HLA in healthy donors. Study-level background: Of over 300 genotyped donors, more than 75% clustered with self-reported Caucasian donors. Study-wide results and caveats: When a later analysis was performed, an Asian-associated ancestry cluster reportedly had fewer N-insertions than the approximately 690-donor mean.

The length of the CDR3 is 15 residues. Germline CDR1 reads MGHRA; CDR2 reads YSYEKL. Trimming stripped 1 base from V and 4 bases from J, with 13 bases between. Concerning this clone: Its antigen is as yet unknown.

13 Jbeta primers and 60 Vbeta primers were used for the PCR. Clones were sequenced by immunoSEQ multiplex PCR, and TCRdb holds only the in-frame ones, with some missing. Of around 210,000 clones listed, around 80% are singletons. The chain uses TRBV4-1 and TRBJ1-1; D call uncertain. The clonotype originates from a boy under 18 in good health and CMV-seronegative. Sequenced sample: PBMCs. CDR3 nucleotide sequence: TGCGCCAGCAGCCAAGGATGGTCAGAGGGCACTGAAGCTTTCTTT. It translates to CASSQGWSEGTEAFF.